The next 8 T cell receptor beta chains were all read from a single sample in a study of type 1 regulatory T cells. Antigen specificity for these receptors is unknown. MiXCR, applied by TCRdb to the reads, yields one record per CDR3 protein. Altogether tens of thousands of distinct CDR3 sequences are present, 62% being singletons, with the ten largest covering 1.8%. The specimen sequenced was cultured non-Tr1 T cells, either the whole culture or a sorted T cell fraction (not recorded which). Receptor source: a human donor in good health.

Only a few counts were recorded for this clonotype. CDR3 region: CASSSAGGETEQFF. The CDR3 nucleotides are TGTGCCAGCAGCTCAGCGGGAGGAGAGACTGAGCAGTTCTTC. The chain carries TRBV7-2 and TRBJ2-1; 9 nucleotides match TRBD2. Germline CDR1 and CDR2: SGHTA and FQGNSA. Trimming at V came to 4 bases and at J to 9 bases, leaving 7 bases not matched to a gene. The CDR3 sequence is 14 residues long.

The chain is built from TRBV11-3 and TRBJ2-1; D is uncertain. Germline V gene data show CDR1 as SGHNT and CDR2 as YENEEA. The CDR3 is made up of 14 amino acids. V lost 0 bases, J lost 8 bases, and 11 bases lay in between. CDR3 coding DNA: TGTGCCAGCAGCTTAGATCAGAATAGAGATGAGCAGTTCTTC. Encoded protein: CASSLDQNRDEQFF.

The CDR3 DNA sequence: TGTGCCACCAGCAGAGACCCGACCCACTATGGCTACACCTTC. It is translated as CATSRDPTHYGYTF. This sequence joins TRBV15 and TRBJ1-2; no definite D call. V was shortened by 0 bases and J by 3 bases, with 8 bases between the two germline ends. The length of the CDR3 is 14 residues. Germline V gene lookup returns CDR1 LNHNV and CDR2 YYDKDF (reference sequence).

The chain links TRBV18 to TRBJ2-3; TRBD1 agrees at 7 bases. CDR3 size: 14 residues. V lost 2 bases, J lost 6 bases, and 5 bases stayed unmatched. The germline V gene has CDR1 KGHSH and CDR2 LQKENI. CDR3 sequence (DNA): TGTGCCAGCTCACCAGGGACAGCCCGGGATACGCAGTATTTT. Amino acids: CASSPGTARDTQYF.

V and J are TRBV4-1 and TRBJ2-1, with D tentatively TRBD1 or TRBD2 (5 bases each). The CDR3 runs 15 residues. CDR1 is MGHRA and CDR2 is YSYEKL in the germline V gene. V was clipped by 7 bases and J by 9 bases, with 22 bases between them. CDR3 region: CASTLRSGGLVEQFF. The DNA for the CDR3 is TGCGCCAGCACATTACGTAGTGGGGGATTGGTTGAGCAGTTCTTC.

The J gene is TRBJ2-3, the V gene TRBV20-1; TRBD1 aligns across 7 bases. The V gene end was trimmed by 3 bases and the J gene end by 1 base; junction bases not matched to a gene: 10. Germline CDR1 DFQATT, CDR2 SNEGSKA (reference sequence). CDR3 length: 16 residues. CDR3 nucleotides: TGCAGTGCTAGTCCCAGAGGGGGCTTTCGCACAGATACGCAGTATTTT. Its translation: CSASPRGGFRTDTQYF.

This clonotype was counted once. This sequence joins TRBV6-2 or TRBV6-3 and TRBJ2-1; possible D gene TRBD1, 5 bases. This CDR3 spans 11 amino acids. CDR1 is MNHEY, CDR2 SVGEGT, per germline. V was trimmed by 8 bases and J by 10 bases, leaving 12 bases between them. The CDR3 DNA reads TGTGCCAGCGGTTTCAGGACAGAGCAGTTCTTC. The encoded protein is CASGFRTEQFF.

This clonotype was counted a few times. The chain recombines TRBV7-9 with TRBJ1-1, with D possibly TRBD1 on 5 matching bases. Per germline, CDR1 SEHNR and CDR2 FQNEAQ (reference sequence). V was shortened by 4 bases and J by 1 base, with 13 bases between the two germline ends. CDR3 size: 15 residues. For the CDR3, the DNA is TGTGCCAGCAGCTCAGGGAGACAGTGGAACACTGAAGCTTTCTTT. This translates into CASSSGRQWNTEAFF.